This TCR beta chain was recorded in a study of blood T cell repertoires in COVID-19. Study in general: PBMCs, B-cell-depleted T cells, or T cells were the source of the cDNA or gDNA that made up the material.

The junction had 8 bases not matched to a gene; V was cut back by 3 bases and J by 1 base. CDR3 length equals 17 residues. CDR1 LNHDA and CDR2 SQIVND come from the germline V gene (reference sequence). Authors' data handling: Cell counts per sample came from amplifying reference gene primers. Produced via immunoSEQ multiplex PCR; TCRdb's table is partial and in-frame only. V and J calls and clone size are as listed in that table; D and trimming were resolved from the DNA. The sample lists about 350,000 clones, roughly 87% occurring once. This clonotype was obtained from a woman aged 60-75 years with COVID-19, enrolled during active disease. Input material: peripheral blood. This rearrangement joins TRBV19 to TRBJ1-5; 8 bases are a match to TRBD1. CDR3 in amino acids: CASSIRGTGLSNQPQHF. The CDR3 DNA sequence: TGTGCCAGTAGTATTAGAGGGACAGGACTCAGCAATCAGCCCCAGCATTTT.